A single sample is the source of the 18 T cell receptor beta chains below, sequenced in a study of siplizumab effects on memory and regulatory T cells. Clones were read by immunoSEQ multiplex PCR, and TCRdb kept only the in-frame ones, dropping some. The sample shows approximately 84,000 clones, roughly 94% of them seen only once. The sequencing input was CD8+ T cells sorted from blood. The receptor source for this set is a human donor in good health.

This chain links TRBV5-1 with TRBJ2-3; 9 bases fit TRBD1. The CDR3 runs to 18 residues. V trimming: 1 base; J trimming: 1 base; junction bases outside the gene matches: 10. In germline, CDR1 is SGHRS, CDR2 YFSETQ. CDR3: CASSLLSVTGGRTDTQYF. The CDR3 region has the DNA TGCGCCAGCAGCTTGTTATCTGTGACAGGGGGTCGCACAGATACGCAGTATTTT.

CDR3 loop: CSVTISGRPSYEQYF. The CDR3 DNA is TGCAGCGTTACCATTAGCGGGAGGCCCTCCTACGAGCAGTACTTC. This sequence joins TRBV29-1 and TRBJ2-7; the match to TRBD2 covers 10 bases. The CDR3 extends over 15 amino acids. Germline V gives CDR1 SQVTM, CDR2 ANQGSEA. V dropped 5 bases and J dropped 0; count of bases not matched to a gene: 7.

The chain employs TRBV18 and TRBJ2-2; no clear D. The CDR3 has 15 residues. V dropped 4 bases and J dropped 2 bases, with 11 bases sitting between them. In germline, CDR1 is KGHSH, CDR2 LQKENI. For the CDR3, the DNA is TGTGCCAGCTCACGACCTGGAACCAACACCGGGGAGCTGTTTTTT. Its translation is CASSRPGTNTGELFF.

The CDR3 region has the DNA TGTGCCAGCAGTTTCTTTTATAATGCAGGGGGCAGAGGAAAACTGTTTTTT. It yields the protein CASSFFYNAGGRGKLFF. The V gene is TRBV28, the J gene TRBJ1-4; 8 bases line up with TRBD1. V was pared by 3 bases and J by 10 bases, with 16 bases of the junction left unmatched. This CDR3 is 17 amino acids long. Per germline, CDR1 MDHEN and CDR2 SYDVKM. The entire variable domain, with the rest obtained from reference TRBV28 and TRBJ1-4, is as follows: DVKVTQSSRYLVKRTGEKVFLECVQDMDHENMFWYRQDPGLGLRLIYFSYDVKMKEKGDIPEGYSVSREKKERFSLILESASTNQTSMYLCASSFFYNAGGRGKLFFGSGTQLSVL.

This chain joins TRBV11-2 and TRBJ2-5; 8 bases align to TRBD1. The CDR3 length is 13 residues. From germline, CDR1 is SGHAT and CDR2 FQNNGV. The V segment lost 5 bases and the J segment 1 base; nucleotides outside the gene matches: 0. The DNA for the CDR3 is TGTGCCAGCAGCGGACAGGGCCAAGAGACCCAGTACTTC. Amino acids: CASSGQGQETQYF.

As for this clone: Compared with germline, one end of the junction differs, possibly owing to a read error. This chain links TRBV7-7 with TRBJ2-7; TRBD2 might be the D (6 bases). Germline V lookup: CDR1 SSHAT, CDR2 FNYEAQ (reference sequence). This CDR3 spans 14 amino acids. CDR3: CASSTGTGDYEQYF. The DNA for the CDR3 is TGTGCTAGCAGTACCGGGACGGGAGACTACGAGCAGTACTTC.

The chain combines TRBV7-6 with TRBJ2-3; D might be TRBD1 or TRBD2, each matching 6 bases. V was clipped by 5 bases and J by 1 base, with 10 bases between them. Germline loops: CDR1 SGHVS, CDR2 FNYEAQ. The CDR3 totals 14 residues. The CDR3 sequence: CASSPGEGTDTQYF. In DNA, the CDR3 is TGTGCCAGCAGCCCAGGGGAGGGCACAGATACGCAGTATTTT. Filled out from reference TRBV7-6 and TRBJ2-3, the complete variable domain reads GAGVSQSPRYKVTKRGQDVALRCDPISGHVSLYWYRQALGQGPEFLTYFNYEAQQDKSGLPNDRFSAERPEGSISTLTIQRTEQRDSAMYRCASSPGEGTDTQYFGPGTRLTVL.

V gene TRBV4-1 combines with J gene TRBJ2-1, with 8 bases lining up with TRBD2. J was trimmed by 4 bases and V by 2 bases; bases with no gene match: 7. This CDR3 has 16 amino acids. CDR1 is MGHRA and CDR2 is YSYEKL in the germline V gene. The CDR3 coding sequence is TGCGCCAGCAGCCAACTACTAGCGGCTCATTACAATGAGCAGTTCTTC. It specifies CASSQLLAAHYNEQFF.

V usage is TRBV5-1 and J usage is TRBJ2-5, with 9 bases aligning to TRBD1. V was pared by 4 bases and J by 4 bases, with 8 bases of the junction left unmatched. The CDR3 runs to 15 residues. Germline V gene sequence: CDR1 SGHRS, CDR2 YFSETQ. CDR3 sequence: CASSMRQGVGETQYF. CDR3 DNA sequence: TGCGCCAGCAGCATGAGACAGGGGGTAGGAGAGACCCAGTACTTC.

With respect to this clone: Different DNA sequences within this sample yield the same CDR3. The chain combines TRBV11-2 with TRBJ2-7; no clear D. CDR1 is SGHAT, CDR2 FQNNGV, per germline. V lost 1 base and J lost 2, with 3 bases in between. The length of the CDR3 is 12 residues. The CDR3 here is CASSLGAYEQYF. The CDR3 DNA is TGTGCCAGCAGCTTAGGGGCCTACGAGCAGTACTTC.

The V gene is TRBV9, the J gene TRBJ2-3, with unresolved D. CDR1 SGDLS and CDR2 YYNGEE come from the germline V gene. The CDR3 covers 13 residues. Between the trimmed V and J ends, which lost 0 bases and 5 bases, there was a span of 7 bases. The CDR3 here is CASSVVEKDTQYF. Written as DNA, the CDR3 is TGTGCCAGCAGCGTAGTCGAGAAAGATACGCAGTATTTT.

Regarding this clone: A read error may produce the germline difference seen at one junction end. The rearrangement links TRBV4-1 to TRBJ2-6; TRBD1 might be the D (5 bases). This CDR3 has 14 amino acids. Germline CDR1 reads MGHRA; CDR2 reads YSYEKL. As DNA, the CDR3 is TGCGCCACCTCCCAGGTAACTGGGGCCAACGCCCTGACTTTC. Translated, it gives CATSQVTGANALTF.

The V call is TRBV7-9, the J call TRBJ1-2; a possible D gene is TRBD1 (6 bases). V shed 0 bases and J shed 2 bases, with 10 bases lying between them. This CDR3 region has 15 residues. CDR1 and CDR2 (germline): SEHNR, FQNEAQ (reference sequence). The chain's CDR3 is CASSLAPGVNYGYTF. In DNA form, the CDR3 reads TGTGCCAGCAGCTTAGCGCCAGGGGTGAACTATGGCTACACCTTC.

This clone has only one observation. The chain employs TRBV19 and TRBJ2-7, with D perhaps matching TRBD2 (6 bases). The CDR3 totals 20 residues. Trimming left V 5 bases short and J 2 bases short, with 31 bases between. Germline lookup yields CDR1 LNHDA and CDR2 SQIVND (reference sequence). The CDR3 DNA reads TGTGCCAGTAGTCCAAGTAGAGGAGGAGGGTTAAGCTTACCCCCCTACGAGCAGTACTTC. As protein: CASSPSRGGGLSLPPYEQYF.

This chain links TRBV5-6 with TRBJ2-5; the D is unclear. Trimming cost V 0 bases and J 2 bases, with 11 bases left between them. Looked up from germline, CDR1 is SGHDT and CDR2 is YYEEEE. There are 15 residues in the CDR3. The CDR3 protein is CASSLAVRRQETQYF. CDR3 nucleotide sequence: TGTGCCAGCAGCTTGGCAGTCAGGAGACAAGAGACCCAGTACTTC.

This chain connects TRBV19 to TRBJ1-4; no clear D gene. The CDR3 sequence is 16 residues long. V dropped 6 bases and J dropped 6 bases, with 20 bases sitting between them. Per germline, CDR1 LNHDA and CDR2 SQIVND (reference sequence). CDR3 DNA sequence: TGTGCCAGTAGCGTAGCGGGCCTCCGGGCAGATGAAAAACTGTTTTTT. It specifies CASSVAGLRADEKLFF. Using reference TRBV19 and TRBJ1-4 for the parts outside the CDR3, the full variable domain is DGGITQSPKYLFRKEGQNVTLSCEQNLNHDAMYWYRQDPGQGLRLIYYSQIVNDFQKGDIAEGYSVSREKKESFPLTVTSAQKNPTAFYLCASSVAGLRADEKLFFGSGTQLSVL.

The chain couples TRBV7-8 to TRBJ2-1; D gene uncertain. This CDR3 contains 15 residues. V was cut by 5 bases and J by 7 bases, with 18 bases left in between. Per the germline V gene, CDR1 is SGHVS and CDR2 is FQNEAQ. The CDR3 loop is CASSMTPPHSNEQFF. The CDR3, as DNA: TGTGCCAGCAGCATGACTCCCCCGCATAGTAATGAGCAGTTCTTC.

The chain has TRBV14 and TRBJ2-7; 7 positions match TRBD1. The CDR3 has 15 amino acids. The germline V gene has CDR1 SGHDN and CDR2 FVKESK. With V trimmed by 4 bases and J by 3 bases, 9 bases remained unmatched. The CDR3 bases are TGTGCCAGCAGCCCTCTACGGACAGGCCTCTACGAGCAGTACTTC. This codes for CASSPLRTGLYEQYF.